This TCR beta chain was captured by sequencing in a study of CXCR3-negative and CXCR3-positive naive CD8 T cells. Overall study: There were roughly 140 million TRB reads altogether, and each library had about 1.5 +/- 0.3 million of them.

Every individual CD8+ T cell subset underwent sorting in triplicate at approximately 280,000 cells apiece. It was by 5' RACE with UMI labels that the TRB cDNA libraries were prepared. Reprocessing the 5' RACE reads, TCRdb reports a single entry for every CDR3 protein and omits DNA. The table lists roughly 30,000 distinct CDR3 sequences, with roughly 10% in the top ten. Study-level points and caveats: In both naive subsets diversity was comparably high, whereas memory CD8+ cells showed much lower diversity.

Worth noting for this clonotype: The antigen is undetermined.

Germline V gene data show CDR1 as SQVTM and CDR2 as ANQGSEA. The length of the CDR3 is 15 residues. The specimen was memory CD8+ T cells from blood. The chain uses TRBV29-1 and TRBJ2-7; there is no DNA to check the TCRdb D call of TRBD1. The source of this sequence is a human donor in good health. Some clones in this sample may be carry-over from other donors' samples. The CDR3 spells CSVEGETGEAYEQYF.